This T cell receptor beta chain was profiled in a study of CD8 T cells in Susac syndrome. Sequencing targeted TCR beta in T cells from blood (CD8+ and CD4+). Bulk CD8+ and CD4+ cells came from magnetic negative isolation; CD8+ TEMRA by FACS. Roughly 0.45 to 1 ug RNA was reverse transcribed with random hexamers. Via MiXCR, TCRdb re-called the immunoSEQ multiplex PCR reads, giving one row per CDR3 protein. The sample has 160,000 or so distinct CDR3 sequences, roughly 94% seen once; the top ten hold around 0.21%. The sequence was collected from a human donor with multiple sclerosis. The sample consisted of CD8+ T cells from PBMCs.

The CDR3 protein is CASSVGGASNTEAFF. The CDR3 DNA sequence: TGTGCCAGCAGCGTAGGGGGGGCTTCGAACACTGAAGCTTTCTTT. The chain links TRBV9 to TRBJ1-1; tentative D call: TRBD1 (6 bases). The CDR3 is 15 residues long. Germline values: CDR1 SGDLS, CDR2 YYNGEE. V dropped 0 bases and J dropped 1 base, with 10 bases sitting between them.